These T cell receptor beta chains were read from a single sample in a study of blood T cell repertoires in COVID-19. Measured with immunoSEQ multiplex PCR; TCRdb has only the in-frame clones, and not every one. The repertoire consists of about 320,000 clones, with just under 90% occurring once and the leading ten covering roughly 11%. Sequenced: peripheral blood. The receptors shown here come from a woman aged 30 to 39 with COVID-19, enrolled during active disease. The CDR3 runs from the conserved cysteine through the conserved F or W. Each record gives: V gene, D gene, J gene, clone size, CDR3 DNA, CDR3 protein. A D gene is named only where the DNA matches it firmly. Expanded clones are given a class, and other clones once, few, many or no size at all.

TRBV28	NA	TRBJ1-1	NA	TGTGCCAGCAGTACAGGGCTGAACACTGAAGCTTTCTTT	CASSTGLNTEAFF
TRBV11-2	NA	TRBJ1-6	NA	TGTGCCAGCAGCTTAAGGTGGCAGGGGCATTCACCCCTCCACTTT	CASSLRWQGHSPLHF
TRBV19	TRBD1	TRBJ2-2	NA	TGTGCCTCCAAAACAGGGGTTTTGTCTTCCGGGGAGCTGTTTTTT	CASKTGVLSSGELFF
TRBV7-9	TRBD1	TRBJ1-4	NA	TGTGCCAGCAGCTTAGTTCCCGGGACAGTTAATGAAAAACTGTTTTTT	CASSLVPGTVNEKLFF
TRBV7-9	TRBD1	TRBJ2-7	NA	TGTGCCAGCAGCTTAGACAGGGGTGCCTACGAGCAGTACTTC	CASSLDRGAYEQYF
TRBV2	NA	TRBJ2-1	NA	TGTGCCAGCATGCGGGTGCTGGGGGAGCAGTTCTTC	CASMRVLGEQFF
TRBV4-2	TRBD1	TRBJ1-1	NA	TGTGCCAGCAGCCCCTTGGACAGGACTAACACTGAAGCTTTCTTT	CASSPLDRTNTEAFF
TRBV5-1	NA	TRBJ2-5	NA	TGCGCCAGCAGCGGACTACCCCAAGAGACCCAGTACTTC	CASSGLPQETQYF
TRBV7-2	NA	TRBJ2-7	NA	TGTGCCAGCAGCTTAGTTAGCGGTGTTACCGAGCAGTACTTC	CASSLVSGVTEQYF
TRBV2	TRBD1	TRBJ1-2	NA	TGTGCCAGCAGGATGGGACAGGGGCTCTATGGCTACACCTTC	CASRMGQGLYGYTF
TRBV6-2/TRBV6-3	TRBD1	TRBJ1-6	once	TGTGCCAGCAGCCCAGCGACAGGGAGTTATTCACCCCTCCACTTT	CASSPATGSYSPLHF
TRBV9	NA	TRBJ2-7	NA	TGTGCCAGCAGCGTATCGGCGGGGTACGAGCAGTACTTC	CASSVSAGYEQYF
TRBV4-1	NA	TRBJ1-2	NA	TGCGCCAGCAGCCAAGACGTTTCGGGGGGTGGCTACACCTTC	CASSQDVSGGGYTF
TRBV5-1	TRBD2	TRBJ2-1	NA	TGCGCCAGCAGCGGGGGCCTAATCATAGCGGGAGCCCAGTTCTTC	CASSGGLIIAGAQFF
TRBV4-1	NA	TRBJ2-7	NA	TGCGCCAGCAGCCAGGGAGAGAACGAGCAGTACTTC	CASSQGENEQYF
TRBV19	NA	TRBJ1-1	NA	TGTGCCAGTAGCCCTAGTGTGTTCACTGAAGCTTTCTTT	CASSPSVFTEAFF
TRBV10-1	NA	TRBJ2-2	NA	TGCGCCAGCAGTGAGATGTCAGCGGGGGAGCTGTTTTTT	CASSEMSAGELFF
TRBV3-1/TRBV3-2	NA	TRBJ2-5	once	TGTGCCAGCAGCCCGTTGAGACAAGGGACCCAGTACTTC	CASSPLRQGTQYF
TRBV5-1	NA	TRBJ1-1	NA	TGCGCCAGCACCGAGGGTCACACTGAAGCTTTCTTT	CASTEGHTEAFF
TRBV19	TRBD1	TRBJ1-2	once	TGTGCCAGTAGTAACAGGGGGCTTGGCTACACCTTC	CASSNRGLGYTF
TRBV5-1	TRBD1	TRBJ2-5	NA	TGCGCCAGCAGCCCAGGACAGGGAGAGACCCAGTACTTC	CASSPGQGETQYF
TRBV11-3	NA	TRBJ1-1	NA	TGTGCCAGCAGCTTAGTCTCGGGGAGCGCTGAAGCTTTCTTT	CASSLVSGSAEAFF
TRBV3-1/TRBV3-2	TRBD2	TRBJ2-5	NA	TGTGCCAGCAGCCAGAGCGGGGGGTTGGGAGAGACCCAGTACTTC	CASSQSGGLGETQYF
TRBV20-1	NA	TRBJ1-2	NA	TGCAGTGCTAGTGTTACAGGGCTAAGCGGCTACACCTTC	CSASVTGLSGYTF
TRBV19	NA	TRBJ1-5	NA	TGTGCCAGTAGTATAGATTTAGAGGGCAATCAGCCCCAGCATTTT	CASSIDLEGNQPQHF
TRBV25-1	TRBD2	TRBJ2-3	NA	TGTGCCAGCACCTCAGCGGGGGGCGTACAAGATACGCAGTATTTT	CASTSAGGVQDTQYF
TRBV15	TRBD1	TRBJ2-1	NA	TGTGCCACCAGCAGCCTAGGACAGGCCCTTCATGAGCAGTTCTTC	CATSSLGQALHEQFF
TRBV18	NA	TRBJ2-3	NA	TGTGCCAGCTCACCATTATCGGGTTCTAGCACAGATACGCAGTATTTT	CASSPLSGSSTDTQYF
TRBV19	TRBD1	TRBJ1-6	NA	TGTGCCAGCCGGACAGGGGTCTTTTCACCCCTCCACTTT	CASRTGVFSPLHF
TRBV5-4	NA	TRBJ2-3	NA	TGTGCCAGCAGCTTGATGTACAAGACTAGCACAGATACGCAGTATTTT	CASSLMYKTSTDTQYF
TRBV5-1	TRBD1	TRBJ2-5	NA	TGCGCCAGCAGCTTTGGGACAGGGATGTGGGAGACCCAGTACTTC	CASSFGTGMWETQYF
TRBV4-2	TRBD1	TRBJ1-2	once	TGTGCCAGCAGCCAGCCCTCGGACAGGGCCCAGGGCTACACCTTC	CASSQPSDRAQGYTF
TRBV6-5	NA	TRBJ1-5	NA	TGTGCCAGCAGTTACTCATGGGGAGGGGATCAGCCCCAGCATTTT	CASSYSWGGDQPQHF
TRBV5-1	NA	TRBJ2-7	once	TGCGCCAGCAGCTCCGCAGGGGCTGGACGGTACGAGCAGTACTTC	CASSSAGAGRYEQYF
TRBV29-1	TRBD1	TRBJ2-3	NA	TGCAGCGTAAAGACAGGGGCGATTGGAGATACGCAGTATTTT	CSVKTGAIGDTQYF
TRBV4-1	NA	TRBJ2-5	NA	TGCGCCAGCAGCCAGCAGGGTGGAGAGACCCAGTACTTC	CASSQQGGETQYF
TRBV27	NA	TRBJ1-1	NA	TGTGCCAGCAGTCCCCTTGTCGGGGGTCTGAACACTGAAGCTTTCTTT	CASSPLVGGLNTEAFF
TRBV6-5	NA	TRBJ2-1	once	TGTGCCAGCAGTCCGCGGCTAGCGATCAATGAGCAGTTCTTC	CASSPRLAINEQFF
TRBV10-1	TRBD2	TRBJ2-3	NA	TGCGCCAGCAGTGGACTGCCGGGACTAGCGGGGGGGACAGATACGCAGTATTTT	CASSGLPGLAGGTDTQYF
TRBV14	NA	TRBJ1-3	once	TGTGCCAGCAGCCCTTCGGGACAACGAAACACCATATATTTT	CASSPSGQRNTIYF
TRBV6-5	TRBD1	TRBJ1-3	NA	TGTGCCAGCAGTTACCGTTACCGGGACAGGGGAAACACCATATATTTT	CASSYRYRDRGNTIYF
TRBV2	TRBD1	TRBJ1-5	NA	TGTGCCAGCAGTGACAGGGGGGCGCGGGGAGATCAGCCCCAGCATTTT	CASSDRGARGDQPQHF
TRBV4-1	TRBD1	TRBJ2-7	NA	TGCGCCAGCAGCCAGTGGGACAGGGCAGTTTCTTCCGAGCAGTACTTC	CASSQWDRAVSSEQYF
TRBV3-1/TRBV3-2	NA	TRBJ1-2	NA	TGTGCCAGCAGCCCGACAGGAAAGAACTATGGCTACACCTTC	CASSPTGKNYGYTF
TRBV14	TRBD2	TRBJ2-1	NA	TGTGCCAGCAGCGATAGCGGGGAAAGCTCCTACAATGAGCAGTTCTTC	CASSDSGESSYNEQFF
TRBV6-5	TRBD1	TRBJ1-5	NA	TGTGCCAGCAGATTATCAGGGGGCTCCCAGCCCCAGCATTTT	CASRLSGGSQPQHF
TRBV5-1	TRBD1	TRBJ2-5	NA	TGCGCCAGCAGCTTGTGGGGACAGGGTTCGGAGACCCAGTACTTC	CASSLWGQGSETQYF
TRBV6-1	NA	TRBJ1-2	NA	TGTGCCAGCAGTGAAGTATCAGGCCCCGGTGGCTACACCTTC	CASSEVSGPGGYTF
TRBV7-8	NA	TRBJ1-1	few	TGTGCCAGCAGCTTAGCCCAGGGAGGTTTGTCGGTAGAAGCTTTCTTT	CASSLAQGGLSVEAFF
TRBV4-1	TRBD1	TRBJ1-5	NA	TGCGCCAGCAGCCACTTGGGGACAGGGATCAATCAGCCCCAGCATTTT	CASSHLGTGINQPQHF
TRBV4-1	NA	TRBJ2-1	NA	TGCGCCAGCAGCCAAGATGTCTTCGGGGAGAGGGATGAGCAGTTCTTC	CASSQDVFGERDEQFF
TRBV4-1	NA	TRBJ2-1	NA	TGCGCCAGCAGCCAACGTTTGGGGGGCTCCTACAATGAGCAGTTCTTC	CASSQRLGGSYNEQFF
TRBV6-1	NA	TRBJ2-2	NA	TGTGCCAGCAGTGAAGGAGTCTACACCGGGGAGCTGTTTTTT	CASSEGVYTGELFF
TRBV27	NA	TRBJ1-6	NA	TGTGCCAGCAGTTTATCGACAGCTTATAATTCACCCCTCCACTTT	CASSLSTAYNSPLHF